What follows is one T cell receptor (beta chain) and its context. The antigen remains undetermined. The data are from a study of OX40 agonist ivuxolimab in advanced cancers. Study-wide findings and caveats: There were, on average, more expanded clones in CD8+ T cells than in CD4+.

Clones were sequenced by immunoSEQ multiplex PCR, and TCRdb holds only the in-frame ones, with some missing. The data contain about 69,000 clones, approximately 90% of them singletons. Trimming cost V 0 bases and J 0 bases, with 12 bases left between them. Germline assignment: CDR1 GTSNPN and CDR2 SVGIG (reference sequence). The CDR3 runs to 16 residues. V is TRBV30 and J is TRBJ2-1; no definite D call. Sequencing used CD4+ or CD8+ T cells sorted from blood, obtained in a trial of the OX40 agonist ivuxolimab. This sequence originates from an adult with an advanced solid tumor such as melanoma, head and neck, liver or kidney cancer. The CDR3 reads CAWSVASQSSYNEQFF. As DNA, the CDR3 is TGTGCCTGGAGTGTAGCGAGCCAGTCCTCCTACAATGAGCAGTTCTTC.